A selection of T cell receptor beta chains follows, all from one sample in a study of cytomegalovirus exposure and HLA in healthy donors. Sequencing was performed with immunoSEQ multiplex PCR; in TCRdb, only in-frame clones are kept and a portion is missing. Counted here are about 200,000 clones, under 70% occurring once; the ten biggest clones make up 2.6%. The source material was PBMCs. The receptors were sampled from a middle-aged man in good health and CMV-seropositive. CDR3s include the opening cysteine and the closing phenylalanine or tryptophan. Each record gives: J gene, clone size, D gene, V gene, CDR3 protein, CDR3 DNA. D genes are given only for firm matches. Clone size is shown for a subset of rows, as once, few, many or a class of expanded clone.

j_call: TRBJ2-5
clone_size: .
d_call: TRBD1
v_call: TRBV5-1
cdr3_aa: CASSLDGTGEETQYF
cdr3_nt: TGCGCCAGCAGCTTGGATGGGACAGGGGAAGAGACCCAGTACTTC

j_call: TRBJ2-3
clone_size: .
d_call: .
v_call: TRBV9
cdr3_aa: CASSATSFWTDTQYF
cdr3_nt: TGTGCCAGCAGCGCCACTAGCTTTTGGACAGATACGCAGTATTTT

j_call: TRBJ1-2
clone_size: .
d_call: .
v_call: TRBV9
cdr3_aa: CASSPPAEVLGYGYTF
cdr3_nt: TGTGCCAGCAGCCCCCCAGCGGAGGTATTGGGCTATGGCTACACCTTC

j_call: TRBJ2-7
clone_size: few
d_call: TRBD1
v_call: TRBV19
cdr3_aa: CASSSGTGGSSEQYF
cdr3_nt: TGTGCCAGTAGTAGCGGGACAGGGGGCTCATCCGAGCAGTACTTC

j_call: TRBJ1-6
clone_size: .
d_call: .
v_call: TRBV11-2
cdr3_aa: CASSLEGRVGSPLHF
cdr3_nt: TGTGCCAGCAGCTTAGAGGGCAGGGTGGGCTCACCCCTCCACTTT

j_call: TRBJ2-1
clone_size: .
d_call: .
v_call: TRBV6-1
cdr3_aa: CASSEALPTTSSYNEQFF
cdr3_nt: TGTGCCAGCAGTGAAGCGCTACCGACTACGAGCTCCTACAATGAGCAGTTCTTC

j_call: TRBJ1-2
clone_size: .
d_call: TRBD1
v_call: TRBV29-1
cdr3_aa: CSVTEGTGKNSTF
cdr3_nt: TGCAGCGTTACCGAGGGGACAGGGAAGAATAGCACCTTC

j_call: TRBJ2-3
clone_size: .
d_call: TRBD2
v_call: TRBV9
cdr3_aa: CASSVGGGATDTQYF
cdr3_nt: TGTGCCAGCAGCGTAGGCGGGGGGGCCACGGATACGCAGTATTTT

j_call: TRBJ2-1
clone_size: .
d_call: TRBD2
v_call: TRBV5-1
cdr3_aa: CASSTVEVAGYNEQFF
cdr3_nt: TGCGCCAGCAGCACGGTGGAGGTAGCGGGATACAATGAGCAGTTCTTC

j_call: TRBJ1-6
clone_size: .
d_call: .
v_call: TRBV2
cdr3_aa: CASSAADTGNSPLHF
cdr3_nt: TGTGCCAGCAGTGCCGCGGACACTGGAAATTCACCCCTCCACTTT

j_call: TRBJ2-7
clone_size: once
d_call: TRBD1
v_call: TRBV27
cdr3_aa: CASSQTGGIIYEQYF
cdr3_nt: TGTGCCAGCAGTCAGACAGGGGGTATTATCTACGAGCAGTACTTC